A selection of T cell receptor beta chains follows, all from one sample in a study of T-cell reconstitution after alpha-beta-depleted transplantation in children. TCRdb ran MiXCR on the PCR reads and lists one entry per CDR3 protein. The repertoire includes about a million distinct CDR3 sequences, about 29% of them detected once, and over 25% sits in the top ten. This material consisted of PBMCs, mostly from graft donor cells, taken 360 days after TCRalphabeta/CD19-depleted stem cell transplant. The source is a boy younger than two who had a stem cell transplant for SCID, so the T cells may come from the graft donor. The CDR3 runs from the conserved cysteine through the conserved F or W. A D gene is named only where the DNA matches it firmly. For some rows the clone size is stated as once, few or many, or as a class when expanded; others skip it.

v_call: TRBV5-1
clone_size: NA
d_call: TRBD1
j_call: TRBJ2-5
cdr3_nt: TGCGCCAGCAGCCGACCGAGGGGGCTCTTAGAGACCCAGTACTTC
cdr3_aa: CASSRPRGLLETQYF

v_call: TRBV3-1
clone_size: NA
d_call: NA
j_call: TRBJ2-1
cdr3_nt: TGTGCCAGCAGCCACGCGTTCAATGAGCAGTTCTTC
cdr3_aa: CASSHAFNEQFF

v_call: TRBV20-1
clone_size: once
d_call: NA
j_call: TRBJ2-7
cdr3_nt: TGCAGTGCTCTGGGCAGTTCCTACGAGCAGTACTTC
cdr3_aa: CSALGSSYEQYF

v_call: TRBV12-3/TRBV12-4
clone_size: few
d_call: NA
j_call: TRBJ1-2
cdr3_nt: TGTGCCAGCAGTTTTCACGGCGGCTACACCTTC
cdr3_aa: CASSFHGGYTF

v_call: TRBV20-1
clone_size: few
d_call: NA
j_call: TRBJ2-7
cdr3_nt: TGCAGTGCCTCGGGACACTCCTACGAGCAGTACTTC
cdr3_aa: CSASGHSYEQYF

v_call: TRBV7-4
clone_size: NA
d_call: TRBD2
j_call: TRBJ2-3
cdr3_nt: TGTGCCAGCAGCTCCCGAACCGGGACTAGCGGCAACACAGATACGCAGTATTTT
cdr3_aa: CASSSRTGTSGNTDTQYF

v_call: TRBV3-1
clone_size: few
d_call: NA
j_call: TRBJ1-1
cdr3_nt: TGTGCCAGCAGCCAAGATCCTGGGTGGGTGGCGAACACTGAAGCTTTCTTT
cdr3_aa: CASSQDPGWVANTEAFF

v_call: TRBV5-1
clone_size: NA
d_call: NA
j_call: TRBJ2-1
cdr3_nt: TGCGCCAGCAGCTTGGTAGTAGGGTTAGATGAGCAGTTCTTC
cdr3_aa: CASSLVVGLDEQFF

v_call: TRBV14
clone_size: few
d_call: TRBD2
j_call: TRBJ2-1
cdr3_nt: TGTGCCAGCAGCGCCTCGGGGTGGCTAGCGGGGGGGGCGTCCTACAATGAGCAGTTCTTC
cdr3_aa: CASSASGWLAGGASYNEQFF

v_call: TRBV29-1
clone_size: few
d_call: TRBD1
j_call: TRBJ2-5
cdr3_nt: TGCAGCGTTGCGTACAGGGGGCTAGAGACCCAGTACTTC
cdr3_aa: CSVAYRGLETQYF

v_call: TRBV15
clone_size: few
d_call: TRBD1
j_call: TRBJ1-1
cdr3_nt: TGTGCCACCAGCAGAGACCACAGGGGAGCAGCAGCTTTCTTT
cdr3_aa: CATSRDHRGAAAFF

v_call: TRBV7-9
clone_size: few
d_call: TRBD1
j_call: TRBJ2-2
cdr3_nt: TGTGCCAGCAGCCCCCCCGGGACAGGGGGTTGGACCGGGGAGCTGTTTTTT
cdr3_aa: CASSPPGTGGWTGELFF

v_call: TRBV20-1
clone_size: few
d_call: TRBD2
j_call: TRBJ2-3
cdr3_nt: TGCAGTCCAGCCCTAGCGGGGGCAGATACGCAGTATTTT
cdr3_aa: CSPALAGADTQYF

v_call: TRBV20-1
clone_size: few
d_call: NA
j_call: TRBJ2-1
cdr3_nt: TGCAGTGCTAGAGATATACCGGTGGTTCCCTACAATGAGCAGTTCTTC
cdr3_aa: CSARDIPVVPYNEQFF

v_call: TRBV20-1
clone_size: NA
d_call: NA
j_call: TRBJ1-4
cdr3_nt: TGCAGTGCTATCTGGCCTACTAATGAAAAACTGTTTTTT
cdr3_aa: CSAIWPTNEKLFF

v_call: TRBV28
clone_size: NA
d_call: TRBD2
j_call: TRBJ2-7
cdr3_nt: TGTGCCAGCAGTTCCCCGGAGGGACTAGCGGTCTACGAGCAGTACTTC
cdr3_aa: CASSSPEGLAVYEQYF